This TCR beta chain comes out of a study of blood T cell repertoires in COVID-19. Study summary: COVID-19 samples collected from the United States, Italy and Spain covered acute and convalescent phases.

The assay was immunoSEQ multiplex PCR, and TCRdb's table has in-frame clones only and misses some. The table has about 150,000 clones, over 80% seen once. Participant age was roughly 18 to 90 years, and participants resided in roughly 24 US areas. The sample comprised PBMCs or T cells enriched from blood (not recorded which). The receptor was isolated from a man between 65 and 85 years old who had been exposed to COVID-19.

The CDR3 region is CATSRVGQAETQYF. The CDR3 coding sequence is TGTGCCACCAGCAGAGTTGGACAAGCTGAGACCCAGTACTTC. The chain has TRBV15 and TRBJ2-5; D might be TRBD1 (5 bases). Germline CDR1 LNHNV, CDR2 YYDKDF (reference sequence). Deletions cut 1 base from V and 5 bases from J, with 11 bases between. There are 14 residues in the CDR3.